The entry below gives a single T cell receptor beta chain sequence along with its context. The data stem from a study of chemoradiotherapy in HPV16-positive cancers. CDR1 SNHLY and CDR2 FYNNEI come from the germline V gene. Germline trimming cut 7 bases from V and 1 base from J; bases unmatched to any gene: 13. The length of the CDR3 is 19 residues. Repertoires were sampled repeatedly during chemoradiotherapy. Sequencing used immunoSEQ multiplex PCR; TCRdb keeps in-frame clones, though not all of them. The sample holds about 35,000 clones, approximately 92% seen once. The clonotype was recovered from a human donor with HPV-associated anogenital cancer. The V and J genes are TRBV2 and TRBJ2-6; TRBD1 aligns across 10 bases. The input for sequencing was blood, taken from a patient who underwent chemoradiotherapy. CDR3 amino acids: CASTSTGGRFMSGANVLTF. The CDR3 DNA reads as TGTGCCAGCACCTCGACAGGGGGCCGCTTTATGTCTGGGGCCAACGTCCTGACTTTC.